These T cell receptor beta chains were read from a single sample in a study of CD8+CD57+ T cells in acquired aplastic anemia. TCRdb reanalysed the reads using MiXCR and keeps one entry per CDR3 protein. Of 400,000 to 500,000 distinct CDR3 sequences in the sample, 65% to 80% are singletons; the top ten hold 4%. The source material was sorted CD4+, CD8+, or CD8+CD57+ T cells (not recorded which) from PBMCs. The receptors derive from a human donor in good health, serving as a control. Each CDR3 is given with its conserved first and last residue. The D gene is left open where the match is weak. Rows may omit the clone size; those that give it use once, few, many or a size class.

TRBV12-5	.	TRBJ1-1	.	CASSFRHYTEAFF	TGTGCCAGCAGTTTTCGACACTACACTGAAGCTTTCTTT
TRBV5-1	.	TRBJ2-7	.	CASSLALDEKYF	TGCGCCAGCAGCCTGGCGTTGGATGAAAAGTACTTC
TRBV9	.	TRBJ1-6	many	CASRGRETYNSPLHF	TGTGCCAGCAGAGGGAGGGAGACCTATAATTCACCCCTCCACTTT
TRBV5-5	TRBD1	TRBJ1-4	.	CASSLGSGGSVEKLFF	TGCGCCAGCAGCTTAGGTTCAGGGGGCAGCGTAGAAAAACTGTTTTTT
TRBV29-1	.	TRBJ2-1	.	CSVEWSPSYNEQFF	TGCAGCGTTGAGTGGTCACCTTCCTACAATGAGCAGTTCTTC
TRBV18	TRBD1	TRBJ2-1	few	CASSPPTGEKNKQFF	TGTGCCAGCTCACCACCAACAGGGGAGAAAAATAAGCAGTTCTTC
TRBV7-7	TRBD1	TRBJ1-2	once	CASSLGGTGTYEQYTF	TGTGCTAGCAGCTTAGGGGGGACAGGGACCTACGAGCAGTACACCTTC
TRBV11-2	TRBD1	TRBJ2-7	.	CASSLVGQGARGEQYF	TGTGCCAGCAGCTTAGTGGGACAGGGGGCGCGGGGCGAGCAGTACTTC
TRBV5-1	.	TRBJ1-2	.	CASSMTGSSYYTF	TGCGCCAGCAGTATGACAGGTAGCTCCTACTACACCTTC
TRBV7-2	.	TRBJ2-6	.	CASSLVFSGAQSLTF	TGTGCCAGCAGCTTAGTTTTCTCCGGGGCCCAGAGCCTGACTTTC
TRBV19	.	TRBJ1-4	few	CASTTPLEGEKLFF	TGTGCCAGTACCACCCCCTTGGAGGGTGAAAAACTGTTTTTT
TRBV20-1	.	TRBJ2-1	.	CSAGRQYYGQFF	TGCAGCGCCGGCAGGCAGTACTATGGGCAGTTCTTC
TRBV2	.	TRBJ1-5	many	CASSVGPRRNQPQHF	TGTGCCAGCAGTGTAGGTCCAAGACGAAATCAGCCCCAGCATTTT
TRBV5-4	.	TRBJ2-2	.	CASRHGTCITGELFF	TGTGCCAGCAGACACGGGACATGTATCACCGGGGAGCTGTTTTTT
TRBV7-9	.	TRBJ2-5	.	CASSWSQETQYF	TGTGCCAGCAGCTGGAGCCAAGAGACCCAGTACTTC
TRBV7-8	.	TRBJ1-1	.	CASSTGSTEAFF	TGTGCCAGTTCCACGGGAAGCACTGAAGCTTTCTTT
TRBV12-3/TRBV12-4	.	TRBJ1-5	many	CASSLYGTDQPQHF	TGTGCCAGCAGTTTATACGGAACCGATCAGCCCCAGCATTTT
TRBV19	.	TRBJ1-2	.	CASSGSAAGGCTF	TGTGCCAGTAGCGGCTCGGCTGCGGGTGGCTGCACCTTC
TRBV12-3/TRBV12-4	.	TRBJ1-1	many	CASSYQAGTEAFF	TGTGCCAGCAGTTACCAGGCAGGGACTGAAGCTTTCTTT
TRBV20-1	.	TRBJ2-7	.	CSAAVQTSEEYF	TGCAGTGCCGCGGTACAGACTTCCGAGGAGTACTTC
TRBV7-3	.	TRBJ1-2	.	CASSLDAGKGGYTF	TGTGCCAGCAGCTTAGATGCAGGGAAGGGTGGCTACACCTTC
TRBV20-1	.	TRBJ2-1	many	CSTQHMAHEQFF	TGCAGTACCCAGCACATGGCCCATGAGCAGTTCTTC
TRBV19	.	TRBJ2-7	many	CASSETTVDEQYF	TGTGCCAGTAGTGAGACCACGGTGGACGAGCAGTACTTC
TRBV2	.	TRBJ1-2	.	CASSQGDPYGYTF	TGTGCCAGCAGCCAGGGAGACCCCTATGGCTACACCTTC
TRBV5-1	.	TRBJ1-2	.	CASSVRGRAIYGYTF	TGTGCCAGCAGCGTTCGGGGGAGGGCTATCTATGGCTACACCTTC